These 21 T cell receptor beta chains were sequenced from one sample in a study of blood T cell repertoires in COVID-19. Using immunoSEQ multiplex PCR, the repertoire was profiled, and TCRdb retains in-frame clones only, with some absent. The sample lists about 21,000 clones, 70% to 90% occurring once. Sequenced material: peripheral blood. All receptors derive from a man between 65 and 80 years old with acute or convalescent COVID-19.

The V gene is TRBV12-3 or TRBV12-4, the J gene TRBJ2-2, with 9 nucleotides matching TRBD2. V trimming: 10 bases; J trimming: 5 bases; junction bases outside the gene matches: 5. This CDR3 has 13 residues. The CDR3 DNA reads TGTGCCATAGCGGGAGTGGAGACCGGGGAGCTGTTTTTT. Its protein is CAIAGVETGELFF.

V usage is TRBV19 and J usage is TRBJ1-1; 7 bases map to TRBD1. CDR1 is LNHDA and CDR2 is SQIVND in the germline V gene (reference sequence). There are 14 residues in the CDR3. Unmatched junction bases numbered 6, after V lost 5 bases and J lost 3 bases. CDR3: CASSPRQGDTEAFF. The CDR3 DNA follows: TGTGCCAGTAGTCCAAGGCAGGGGGACACTGAAGCTTTCTTT.

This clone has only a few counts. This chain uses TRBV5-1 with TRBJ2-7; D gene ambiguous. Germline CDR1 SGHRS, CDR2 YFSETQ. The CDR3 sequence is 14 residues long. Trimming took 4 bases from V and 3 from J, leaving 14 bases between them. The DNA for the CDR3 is TGCGCCAGCAGCCGCTCCGGGTCTAACTACGAGCAGTACTTC. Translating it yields CASSRSGSNYEQYF.

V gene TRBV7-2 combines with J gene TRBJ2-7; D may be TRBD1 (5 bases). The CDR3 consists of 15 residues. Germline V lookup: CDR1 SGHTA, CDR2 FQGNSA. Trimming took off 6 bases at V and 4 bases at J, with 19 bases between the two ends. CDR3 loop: CASSIGPGSGYEQYF. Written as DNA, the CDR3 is TGTGCCAGCAGTATAGGGCCAGGGTCGGGTTACGAGCAGTACTTC.

The CDR3: CASSLLGQGNSPLHF. The DNA for the CDR3 is TGTGCCAGCAGCTTACTAGGACAGGGGAATTCACCCCTCCACTTT. This chain links TRBV7-3 with TRBJ1-6; 9 positions agree with TRBD1. The germline V gene has CDR1 SGHTA and CDR2 FQGTGA. V shed 2 bases, J shed 7 bases, and the junction held 3 bases outside the gene matches. There are 15 residues in the CDR3.

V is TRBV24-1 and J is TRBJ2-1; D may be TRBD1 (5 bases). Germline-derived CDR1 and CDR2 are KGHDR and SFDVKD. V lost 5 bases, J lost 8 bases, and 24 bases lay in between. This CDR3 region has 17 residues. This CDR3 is CATSGDLGLGANDEQFF. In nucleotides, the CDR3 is TGTGCCACCAGTGGCGATTTAGGGCTAGGGGCTAACGATGAGCAGTTCTTC.

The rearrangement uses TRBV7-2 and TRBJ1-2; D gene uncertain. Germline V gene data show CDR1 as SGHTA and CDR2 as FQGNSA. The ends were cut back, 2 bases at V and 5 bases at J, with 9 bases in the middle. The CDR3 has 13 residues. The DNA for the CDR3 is TGTGCCAGCAGCTTAACCACGGGGTATGGCTACACCTTC. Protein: CASSLTTGYGYTF. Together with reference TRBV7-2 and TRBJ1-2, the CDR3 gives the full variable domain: GAGVSQSPSNKVTEKGKDVELRCDPISGHTALYWYRQSLGQGLEFLIYFQGNSAPDKSGLPSDRFSAERTGGSVSTLTIQRTQQEDSAVYLCASSLTTGYGYTFGSGTRLTVV.

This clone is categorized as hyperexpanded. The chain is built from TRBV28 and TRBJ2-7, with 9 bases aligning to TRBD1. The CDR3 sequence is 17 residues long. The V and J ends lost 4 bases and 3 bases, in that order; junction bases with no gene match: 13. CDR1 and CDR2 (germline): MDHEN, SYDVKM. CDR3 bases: TGTGCCAGCAGTTCCTACATTACAGGGGGCTTCAACTACGAGCAGTACTTC. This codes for CASSSYITGGFNYEQYF.

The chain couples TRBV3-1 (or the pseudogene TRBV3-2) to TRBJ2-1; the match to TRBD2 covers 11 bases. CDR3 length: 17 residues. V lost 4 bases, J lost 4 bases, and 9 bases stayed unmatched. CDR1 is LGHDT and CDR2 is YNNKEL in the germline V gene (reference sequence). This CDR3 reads CASSPQGTSGPYNEQFF. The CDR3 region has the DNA TGTGCCAGCAGCCCTCAGGGGACTAGCGGACCGTACAATGAGCAGTTCTTC.

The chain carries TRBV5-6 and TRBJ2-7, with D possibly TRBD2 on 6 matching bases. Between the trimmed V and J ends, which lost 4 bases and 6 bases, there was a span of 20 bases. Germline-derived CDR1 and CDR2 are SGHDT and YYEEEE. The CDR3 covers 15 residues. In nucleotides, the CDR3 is TGTGCCAGCAGCGAGAATTCAGGGTGGAGGGGCGAGCAGTACTTC. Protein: CASSENSGWRGEQYF.

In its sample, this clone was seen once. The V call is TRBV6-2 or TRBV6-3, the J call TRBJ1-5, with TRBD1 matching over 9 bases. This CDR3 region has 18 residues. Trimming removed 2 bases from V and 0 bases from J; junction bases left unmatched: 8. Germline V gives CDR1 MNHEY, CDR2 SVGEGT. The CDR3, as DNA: TGTGCCAGCAGTTACAGGCGGGACAGGGCTTATAGCAATCAGCCCCAGCATTTT. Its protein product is CASSYRRDRAYSNQPQHF.

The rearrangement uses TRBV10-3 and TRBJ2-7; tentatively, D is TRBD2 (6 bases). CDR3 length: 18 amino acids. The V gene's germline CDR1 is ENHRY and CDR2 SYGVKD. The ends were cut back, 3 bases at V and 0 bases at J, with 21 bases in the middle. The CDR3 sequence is CAISDRDGGVLHSYEQYF. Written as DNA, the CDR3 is TGTGCCATCAGTGACCGGGACGGAGGGGTTCTCCACTCCTACGAGCAGTACTTC.

The CDR3 spells CASSPQQGETGYGYTF. CDR3 coding DNA: TGTGCCAGCTCACCACAACAGGGGGAAACAGGCTATGGCTACACCTTC. This chain connects TRBV18 to TRBJ1-2; 8 bases are shared with TRBD1. Germline CDR1 reads KGHSH; CDR2 reads LQKENI. The V gene end was trimmed by 1 base and the J gene end by 4 bases; junction bases not matched to a gene: 8. The CDR3 length is 16 residues. Together with reference TRBV18 and TRBJ1-2, the CDR3 gives the full variable domain: NAGVMQNPRHLVRRRGQEARLRCSPMKGHSHVYWYRQLPEEGLKFMVYLQKENIIDESGMPKERFSAEFPKEGPSILRIQQVVRGDSAAYFCASSPQQGETGYGYTFGSGTRLTVV.

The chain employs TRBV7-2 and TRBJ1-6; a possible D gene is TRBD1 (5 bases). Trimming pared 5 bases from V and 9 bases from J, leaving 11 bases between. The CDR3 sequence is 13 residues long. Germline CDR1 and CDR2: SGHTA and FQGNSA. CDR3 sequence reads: CASSLPQVSPLHF. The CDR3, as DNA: TGTGCCAGCAGCCTCCCACAGGTTTCACCCCTCCACTTT.

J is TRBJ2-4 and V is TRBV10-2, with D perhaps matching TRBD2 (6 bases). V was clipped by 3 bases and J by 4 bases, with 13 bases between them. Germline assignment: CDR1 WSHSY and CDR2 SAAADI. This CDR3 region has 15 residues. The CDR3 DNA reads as TGCGCCAGCAGTGATAGGGGCGCGGGGAAAAACATTCAGTACTTC. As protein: CASSDRGAGKNIQYF.

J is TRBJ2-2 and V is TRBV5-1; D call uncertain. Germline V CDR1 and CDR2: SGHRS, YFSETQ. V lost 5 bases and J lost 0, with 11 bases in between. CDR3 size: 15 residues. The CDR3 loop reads CASRVEPSNTGELFF. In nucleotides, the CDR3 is TGCGCCAGCAGAGTAGAGCCTTCGAACACCGGGGAGCTGTTTTTT.

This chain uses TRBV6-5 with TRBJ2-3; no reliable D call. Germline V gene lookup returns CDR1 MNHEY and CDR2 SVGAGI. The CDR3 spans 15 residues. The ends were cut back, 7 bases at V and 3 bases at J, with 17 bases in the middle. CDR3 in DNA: TGTGCCAGCACCGATGCTGGGTTGAGGACAGATACGCAGTATTTT. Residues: CASTDAGLRTDTQYF.

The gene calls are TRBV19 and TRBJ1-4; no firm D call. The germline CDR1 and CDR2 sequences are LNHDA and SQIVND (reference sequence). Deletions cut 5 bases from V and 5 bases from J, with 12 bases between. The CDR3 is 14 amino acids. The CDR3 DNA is TGTGCCAGTAGTCCGTGGCCAAAGAATGAAAAACTGTTTTTT. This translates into CASSPWPKNEKLFF.

CDR3 in DNA: TGTGCCAGCAGTCGGGTCCCAGTGGCGGGGGAGCTGTTTTTT. Residues: CASSRVPVAGELFF. The V call is TRBV27, the J call TRBJ2-2; D unresolved. The germline V gene has CDR1 MNHEY and CDR2 SMNVEV (reference sequence). The CDR3 extends over 14 amino acids. Trimming removed 5 bases at V and 8 bases at J, with 15 bases between.

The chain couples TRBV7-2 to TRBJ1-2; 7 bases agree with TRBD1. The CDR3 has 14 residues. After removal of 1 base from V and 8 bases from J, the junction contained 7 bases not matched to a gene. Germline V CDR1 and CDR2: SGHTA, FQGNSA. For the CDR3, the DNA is TGTGCCAGCAGCTTAGATTGGACAGGCTCCGGCTACACCTTC. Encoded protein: CASSLDWTGSGYTF.

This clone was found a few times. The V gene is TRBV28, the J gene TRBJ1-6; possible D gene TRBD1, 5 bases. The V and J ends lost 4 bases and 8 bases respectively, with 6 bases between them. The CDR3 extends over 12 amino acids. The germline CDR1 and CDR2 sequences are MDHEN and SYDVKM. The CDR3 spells CASSWGDSPLHF. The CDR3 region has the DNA TGTGCCAGCAGTTGGGGGGATTCACCCCTCCACTTT.